Listed below are T cell receptor beta chains from one sample, sequenced in a study of early T cells in non-severe SARS-CoV-2 infection. TCRdb re-called the 5' RACE reads with MiXCR, one entry per CDR3 protein. The sample has over 55,000 distinct CDR3 sequences, 10% seen once; the top ten hold around 8.3%. Sequencing input: whole blood. All receptors come from an adult who was a healthcare worker with PCR-confirmed SARS-CoV-2 infection or an uninfected control (not recorded which). Both conserved end residues are trimmed from each CDR3. A clone size is listed for some rows: how often the clone was seen (once, few, many), or a class if it is expanded.

TRBJ2-3,NA,TRBV29-1,SAQEGSSDTQY
TRBJ2-2,few,TRBV7-3,ASSVSRDQGGTGELF
TRBJ1-1,few,TRBV7-9,ASSYGQGARTEAF
TRBJ1-1,NA,TRBV29-1,SVESADGLTAF
TRBJ2-3,few,TRBV2,ASRYDSGSSTDTQY
TRBJ2-6,many,TRBV24-1,ATSDSRSGANVLT
TRBJ2-1,many,TRBV5-1,ASSWDLTYNEQF
TRBJ1-2,NA,TRBV12-3/TRBV12-4,ASLSPGRRGGYT
TRBJ2-3,few,TRBV20-1,SAVYTDTQY
TRBJ2-3,NA,TRBV14,ASSQEPLSPTDTQY
TRBJ1-3,many,TRBV7-6,ASSLARGVSGNTIY
TRBJ2-2,few,TRBV5-1,ASSLEGQGAGELF
TRBJ2-3,NA,TRBV7-3,ASSPDGAGASDTQY
TRBJ2-1,many,TRBV6-2/TRBV6-3,ASSPDGQGHNEQF
TRBJ2-5,many,TRBV6-5,ASSPTGWQETQY
TRBJ1-1,NA,TRBV12-3/TRBV12-4,ASSPTGIAVTEAF
TRBJ2-1,many,TRBV23-1,ASSQSSEQF
TRBJ2-3,few,TRBV29-1,SVTDGTGADTQY